These 11 T cell receptor beta chains came from one sample sequenced in a study of blood T cells in healthy people across ages. Next came a second PCR, run for about 6 to 12 cycles, which used a sample-barcoded 5' primer along with a J-beta primer mix. TCRdb re-derived calls from the 5' RACE reads in MiXCR, one entry per CDR3 protein. The table lists 1.5 million to 2 million distinct CDR3 sequences, roughly 43% of them singletons, with 20% to 25% in the top ten. The sequencing sample was made of blood. These receptors all stem from a human donor in good health.

As for this clonotype: This clone may be a read error of a much larger clone one base away. The chain couples TRBV6-5 to TRBJ1-1; D is uncertain. CDR1 is MNHEY and CDR2 is SVGAGI in the germline V gene. This CDR3 has 13 residues. The V and J ends lost 6 bases and 4 bases respectively, with 12 bases between them. CDR3: CASSPGRCTEAFF. The CDR3 nucleotides read TGTGCCAGCAGCCCCGGACGGTGCACTGAAGCTTTCTTT.

This clonotype was seen only a few times. The chain employs TRBV27 and TRBJ1-2; D ambiguous. CDR3 length: 13 amino acids. Germline CDR1 MNHEY, CDR2 SMNVEV (reference sequence). V lost 7 bases and J lost 5, with 14 bases in between. The chain's CDR3 is CASKRINGYGYTF. The CDR3 DNA sequence: TGTGCCAGCAAACGCATCAATGGGTATGGCTACACCTTC.

The V and J genes are TRBV4-3 and TRBJ1-1; D is unclear. The CDR3 runs to 13 residues. Trimming cost V 0 bases and J 10 bases, with 12 bases left between them. Germline V lookup: CDR1 LGHNA, CDR2 YSLEER. For the CDR3, the DNA is TGCGCCAGCAGCCAAGATCTCACCCTCCGAGCTTTCTTT. The encoded protein is CASSQDLTLRAFF.

In its sample, this clonotype was seen a few times. The J gene is TRBJ2-1, the V gene TRBV2; no firm D call. The CDR3 has 14 residues. Germline values: CDR1 SNHLY, CDR2 FYNNEI. Trimming took 4 bases from V and 8 from J, leaving 15 bases between them. The CDR3 region is CASSGLPRGDEQFF. CDR3 sequence (DNA): TGTGCCAGCAGTGGACTCCCCCGAGGCGATGAGCAGTTCTTC. The full variable domain, rest sourced from reference TRBV2 and TRBJ2-1, is EPEVTQTPSHQVTQMGQEVILRCVPISNHLYFYWYRQILGQKVEFLVSFYNNEISEKSEIFDDQFSVERPDGSNFTLKIRSTKLEDSAMYFCASSGLPRGDEQFFGPGTRLTVL.

CDR3 protein: CAWSPGRIPYEQYF. CDR3 bases: TGTGCCTGGAGTCCAGGGAGAATCCCCTACGAGCAGTACTTC. The rearrangement uses TRBV30 and TRBJ2-7; TRBD1 or TRBD2 may be the D gene (5 bases each). Germline CDR1 GTSNPN, CDR2 SVGIG (reference sequence). The V end was cut by 2 bases, the J end by 2 bases, with 13 bases between. The CDR3 sequence is 14 residues long. The full variable domain, in which reference TRBV30 and TRBJ2-7 provide the parts outside the CDR3, is SQTIHQWPATLVQPVGSPLSLECTVEGTSNPNLYWYRQAAGRGLQLLFYSVGIGQISSEVPQNLSASRPQDRQFILSSKKLLLSDSGFYLCAWSPGRIPYEQYFGPGTRLTVT.

This chain connects TRBV7-8 to TRBJ1-2; D is possibly TRBD1 (5 bases). V was cut by 1 base and J by 2 bases, with 17 bases left in between. The germline V gene encodes CDR1 SGHVS and CDR2 FQNEAQ. This CDR3 region has 17 residues. The CDR3 DNA reads as TGTGCCAGCAGCTTAGACGGGGGGGGGTCTTCGAACTATGGCTACACCTTC. This codes for CASSLDGGGSSNYGYTF.

The chain recombines TRBV7-9 with TRBJ2-5, with TRBD2 as a possible D gene (5 bases). Between the trimmed V and J ends, which lost 6 bases and 0 bases, there was a span of 17 bases. Germline lookup yields CDR1 SEHNR and CDR2 FQNEAQ (reference sequence). The CDR3 runs 16 residues. CDR3 loop: CASSHFSSGDQETQYF. The CDR3 region has the DNA TGTGCCAGCAGTCATTTTTCCTCCGGGGACCAAGAGACCCAGTACTTC.

The chain recombines TRBV29-1 with TRBJ1-2; 7 bases are a match to TRBD1. V gave up 6 bases and J gave up 4 bases; unmatched junction bases: 5. The CDR3 sequence is 12 residues long. The germline V gene encodes CDR1 SQVTM and CDR2 ANQGSEA. The CDR3 here is CSVRQGGYGYTF. The DNA for the CDR3 is TGCAGCGTGCGACAGGGAGGCTATGGCTACACCTTC.

The J gene is TRBJ1-2, the V gene TRBV7-2; maybe TRBD1 (5 bases). This CDR3 has 14 amino acids. Germline CDR1 SGHTA, CDR2 FQGNSA. V dropped 2 bases and J dropped 7 bases, with 14 bases sitting between them. For the CDR3, the DNA is TGTGCCAGCAGCTTATTTCGGGGCTGGGGTGGCTACACCTTC. Translation gives CASSLFRGWGGYTF. Together with reference TRBV7-2 and TRBJ1-2, the CDR3 gives the full variable domain: GAGVSQSPSNKVTEKGKDVELRCDPISGHTALYWYRQSLGQGLEFLIYFQGNSAPDKSGLPSDRFSAERTGGSVSTLTIQRTQQEDSAVYLCASSLFRGWGGYTFGSGTRLTVV.

This clonotype was seen a handful of times. The chain carries TRBV7-2 and TRBJ2-4; TRBD1 is a possible D gene (7 bases). The CDR3 sequence is 17 residues long. Trimming removed 3 bases from V and 6 bases from J, with 21 bases in between. Germline lookup yields CDR1 SGHTA and CDR2 FQGNSA. CDR3 loop: CASSFWARGKEGNIQYF. The CDR3 nucleotides read TGTGCCAGCAGCTTTTGGGCCAGGGGGAAGGAGGGAAACATTCAGTACTTC.

This clonotype has more than one count but fewer than ten. V is TRBV7-2 and J is TRBJ2-1; D is unclear. V was shortened by 2 bases and J by 7 bases, with 12 bases between the two germline ends. This CDR3 is 14 amino acids long. Per germline, CDR1 SGHTA and CDR2 FQGNSA. The CDR3 nucleotides read TGTGCCAGCAGCTTATACCAGGTGCGGAATGAGCAGTTCTTC. Amino acid sequence: CASSLYQVRNEQFF.